This TCR beta chain was sequenced in a study of blood T cell repertoires in COVID-19. Study information: Whether acute or convalescent, the COVID-19 samples came from the United States, Italy and Spain. T cells, B-cell-depleted T cells, or PBMCs supplied cDNA or gDNA.

The CDR3 runs to 14 residues. V lost 5 bases, J lost 9 bases, and 14 bases lay in between. Per germline, CDR1 SNHLY and CDR2 FYNNEI. Authors' processing steps: Quantification of nucleated cells was approximated via reference gene primer amplification. Profiling relied on immunoSEQ multiplex PCR, and the TCRdb table lists in-frame clones only, not all of them. D and trimming were read from the DNA, whereas the V and J calls and clone size are those reported in that table. In the table there are approximately 100,000 clones, roughly 91% of which are singletons. This TCR came from a human donor in a cohort sampled during active COVID-19. The sequenced material came from peripheral blood. J is TRBJ1-6 and V is TRBV2, with D possibly being TRBD1 (5 bases). The CDR3 reads CASSFQGFGSPLHF. The CDR3 DNA sequence: TGTGCCAGCAGTTTCCAGGGTTTTGGTTCACCCCTCCACTTT.